The rows below give T cell receptor beta chains drawn from one sample of a study of blood T cell repertoires in COVID-19. The protocol was immunoSEQ multiplex PCR, while the TCRdb copy is restricted to in-frame clones and leaves out a portion. This sample yields around 250,000 clones, of which approximately 80% are seen a single time; around 2% belongs to the top ten. Material: peripheral blood. All receptors derive from a man aged 30-40 years who had recovered from COVID-19. CDR3s include the opening cysteine and the closing phenylalanine or tryptophan. Fields, in order: J gene, clone size, D gene, V gene, CDR3 protein, CDR3 DNA. D genes are given only for firm matches. Some rows have no size entry. The others give once, few or many, or a class for an expanded clone.

>TRBJ2-1|few|NA|TRBV9
CASSVSSGSYNEQFF
TGTGCCAGCAGCGTATCTTCCGGGAGCTACAATGAGCAGTTCTTC
>TRBJ1-1|NA|NA|TRBV28
CASSLGGTQGWGFF
TGTGCCAGCAGTTTAGGGGGGACGCAAGGATGGGGTTTCTTT
>TRBJ1-6|NA|NA|TRBV28
CASSLGAEGSVGSPLHF
TGTGCCAGCAGTTTAGGGGCGGAAGGCTCCGTTGGGTCACCCCTCCACTTT
>TRBJ1-6|NA|NA|TRBV5-1
CASSLGPGGNSPLHF
TGCGCCAGCAGCTTGGGACCGGGGGGTAATTCACCCCTCCACTTT
>TRBJ1-3|NA|NA|TRBV29-1
CSVETGSGNTIYF
TGCAGCGTTGAAACAGGGTCTGGAAACACCATATATTTT
>TRBJ2-2|NA|NA|TRBV18
CASSRGQYTGELFF
TGTGCCAGCTCGCGAGGACAGTACACCGGGGAGCTGTTTTTT
>TRBJ1-2|once|NA|TRBV6-5
CASSLTLAHGYGYTF
TGTGCCAGCAGTCTTACCTTGGCACATGGCTATGGCTACACCTTC
>TRBJ2-5|NA|TRBD1|TRBV19
CASSGQGATQETQYF
TGTGCCAGTAGTGGGCAGGGGGCGACTCAAGAGACCCAGTACTTC
>TRBJ2-3|NA|NA|TRBV7-9
CASSLVAGALISRDTQYF
TGTGCCAGCAGCTTAGTTGCGGGGGCCCTCATTTCTAGGGATACGCAGTATTTT
>TRBJ2-6|NA|NA|TRBV7-9
CASSSETGVTGANVLTF
TGTGCCAGCAGCTCGGAGACAGGAGTCACTGGGGCCAACGTCCTGACTTTC
>TRBJ2-2|NA|TRBD2|TRBV7-2
CASSLRTSGGASNTGELFF
TGTGCCAGCAGCTTACGGACTAGCGGGGGGGCTTCAAACACCGGGGAGCTGTTTTTT
>TRBJ2-7|NA|NA|TRBV18
CASSPEIVYEQYF
TGTGCCAGCTCACCGGAGATTGTCTACGAGCAGTACTTC
>TRBJ2-1|once|TRBD2|TRBV5-1
CASSRLAGDWQFF
TGCGCCAGCAGCCGACTAGCGGGGGATTGGCAGTTCTTC
>TRBJ1-1|NA|NA|TRBV6-1
CASSDPTMNTEAFF
TGTGCCAGCAGTGACCCAACAATGAACACTGAAGCTTTCTTT